This T cell receptor (beta chain) was obtained from a study of early T cells in non-severe SARS-CoV-2 infection. The overall study: The chains were unpaired, and the sequenced material was bulk RNA from unsorted whole blood.

Unique molecular identifiers were attached to individual cDNA molecules. TCRdb passed the 5' RACE reads through MiXCR, listing each CDR3 protein once. Of about 83,000 distinct CDR3 sequences in the sample, about 10% were seen once. Germline CDR1 is MNHEY and CDR2 is SMNVEV (reference sequence). V trimming: 6 bases; J trimming: 4 bases; junction bases outside the gene matches: 8. The CDR3 totals 14 residues. The sequence came from an adult who was a healthcare worker with PCR-confirmed SARS-CoV-2 infection or an uninfected control (not recorded which). V is TRBV27 and J is TRBJ1-2; 7 positions agree with TRBD1. Sequenced material: whole blood, taken at baseline. CDR3 DNA sequence: TGTGCCAGCAGAAGGGCAGGGGGACCCTATGGCTACACCTTC. Its translation: CASRRAGGPYGYTF.